Shown below are 32 T cell receptor beta chains from a single sample sequenced in a study of blood T cell repertoires in COVID-19. Data came from immunoSEQ multiplex PCR; TCRdb stores just in-frame clones and leaves some out. The sample lists over 150,000 clones, about 88% seen once, with 15% to 20% in the top ten. Specimen: peripheral blood. Receptor source: a middle-aged man with COVID-19, enrolled during active disease.

This clone was picked up a small number of times. The chain carries TRBV12-5 and TRBJ2-1; 8 bases line up with TRBD1. CDR1 is LGHNT, CDR2 FRNRAP, per germline. V trimming: 5 bases; J trimming: 12 bases; junction bases outside the gene matches: 9. This CDR3 region has 13 residues. CDR3 bases: TGTGCTAGTGGTCCAGGGGACAGGAGGGTGCAGTTCTTC. Translated: CASGPGDRRVQFF. Looking up the rest from reference TRBV12-5 and TRBJ2-1 gives the full variable domain: DARVTQTPRHKVTEMGQEVTMRCQPILGHNTVFWYRQTMMQGLELLAYFRNRAPLDDSGMPKDRFSAEMPDATLATLKIQPSEPRDSAVYFCASGPGDRRVQFFGPGTRLTVL.

In DNA, the CDR3 is TGCGCCAGCAGCTTGGCGGGGGGGCCCCCAGAGACCCAGTACTTC. It codes for CASSLAGGPPETQYF. The chain links TRBV5-1 to TRBJ2-5, with 8 bases matching TRBD2. The CDR3 spans 15 residues. Trimming at V came to 0 bases and at J to 4 bases, leaving 5 bases not matched to a gene. Germline V gives CDR1 SGHRS, CDR2 YFSETQ.

The chain uses TRBV24-1 and TRBJ2-5; 9 nucleotides align to TRBD1. After removal of 0 bases from V and 5 bases from J, the junction contained 9 bases not matched to a gene. CDR1 and CDR2 (germline): KGHDR, SFDVKD. The CDR3 covers 17 residues. CDR3 nucleotides: TGTGCCACCAGTGATTTGCAGGGACAGGGAACTGGGGAGACCCAGTACTTC. It encodes CATSDLQGQGTGETQYF.

The rearrangement uses TRBV29-1 and TRBJ2-1; 10 nucleotides match TRBD2. The CDR3 extends over 15 amino acids. The germline gives CDR1 SQVTM, CDR2 ANQGSEA. V lost 1 base and J lost 2; bases outside the gene matches: 2. The CDR3 region has the DNA TGCAGCGTTGAAGGCACTAGCGGGACCTACAATGAGCAGTTCTTC. Protein: CSVEGTSGTYNEQFF.

This chain connects TRBV19 to TRBJ1-4, with 8 positions matching TRBD1. This CDR3 has 18 amino acids. CDR1 and CDR2 (germline): LNHDA, SQIVND (reference sequence). With V trimmed by 5 bases and J by 0 bases, 11 bases remained unmatched. The CDR3 region has the DNA TGTGCCAGTAGTTCGTGGGACAGGTTCGATACAACTAATGAAAAACTGTTTTTT. Residues: CASSSWDRFDTTNEKLFF. Complete variable domain (other parts from reference TRBV19 and TRBJ1-4): DGGITQSPKYLFRKEGQNVTLSCEQNLNHDAMYWYRQDPGQGLRLIYYSQIVNDFQKGDIAEGYSVSREKKESFPLTVTSAQKNPTAFYLCASSSWDRFDTTNEKLFFGSGTQLSVL.

The V and J genes are TRBV3-1 (or the pseudogene TRBV3-2) and TRBJ2-3; weak D call: TRBD1 (5 bases). The germline V gene encodes CDR1 LGHDT and CDR2 YNNKEL (reference sequence). The CDR3 sequence is 15 residues long. Trimming pared 5 bases from V and 0 bases from J, leaving 12 bases between. The CDR3: CASSSLGASTDTQYF. For the CDR3, the DNA is TGTGCCAGCAGCTCCCTAGGGGCGAGCACAGATACGCAGTATTTT.

This clone was observed a handful of times. The chain recombines TRBV11-2 with TRBJ1-6; D perhaps matches TRBD1 (6 bases). Trimming removed 1 base from V and 5 bases from J, with 6 bases in between. Per germline, CDR1 SGHAT and CDR2 FQNNGV. This CDR3 has 14 amino acids. CDR3: CASSLGTDNSPLHF. The CDR3 coding sequence is TGTGCCAGCAGCTTAGGGACAGATAATTCACCCCTCCACTTT.

The rearrangement joins TRBV4-1 to TRBJ2-2; maybe TRBD2 (6 bases). Germline V gene lookup returns CDR1 MGHRA and CDR2 YSYEKL. The V end lost 4 bases, the J end lost 0 bases, and 15 bases lay between the germline ends. The CDR3 is made up of 17 amino acids. The chain's CDR3 is CASSPPAGSANTGELFF. The DNA of the CDR3 is TGCGCCAGCAGCCCTCCCGCGGGGAGCGCGAACACCGGGGAGCTGTTTTTT.

This clone occurred a few times. The chain has TRBV5-1 and TRBJ2-3, with 9 nucleotides matching TRBD2. The length of the CDR3 is 17 residues. CDR1 is SGHRS, CDR2 YFSETQ, per germline. V dropped 6 bases and J dropped 0; count of bases not matched to a gene: 11. Written as DNA, the CDR3 is TGCGCCAGCACCCGGGTGTCTAGCGGGGATAGCACAGATACGCAGTATTTT. Translation gives CASTRVSSGDSTDTQYF.

The chain has TRBV19 and TRBJ2-2; tentatively, D is TRBD1 (7 bases). Trimming left V 2 bases short and J 2 bases short, with 12 bases between. This CDR3 has 16 residues. Germline CDR1 and CDR2: LNHDA and SQIVND (reference sequence). The CDR3 protein is CASSITQGGNTGELFF. CDR3 DNA: TGTGCCAGTAGTATAACCCAGGGGGGTAACACCGGGGAGCTGTTTTTT.

Regarding this clone: Other DNA sequences within the sample encode an identical CDR3. The chain combines TRBV5-6 with TRBJ2-7; 8 bases fit TRBD1. Per the germline V gene, CDR1 is SGHDT and CDR2 is YYEEEE. The CDR3 runs to 14 residues. Losses at the gene ends were 2 bases for V and 4 bases for J; bases not matched to a gene: 5. The CDR3 region is CASSLGQGRYEQYF. As DNA, the CDR3 is TGTGCCAGCAGCTTAGGACAGGGAAGGTACGAGCAGTACTTC.

By sample fraction, this clone is medium-sized. V and J are TRBV5-4 and TRBJ2-5; D not certain. This CDR3 is 13 amino acids long. Germline loops: CDR1 SGHNT, CDR2 YYREEE (reference sequence). The ends were cut back, 3 bases at V and 4 bases at J, with 10 bases in the middle. Written as DNA, the CDR3 is TGTGCCAGCAGCTCCCAACCCGGAGAGACCCAGTACTTC. It encodes CASSSQPGETQYF.

This chain connects TRBV6-4 to TRBJ2-7; 7 positions agree with TRBD2. The CDR3 contains 14 residues. Germline V gene data show CDR1 as MRHNA and CDR2 as SNTAGT. The trim removed 3 bases at V and 3 bases at J, leaving 5 bases unmatched. Here the CDR3 reads CASSEMGGFYEQYF. Written as DNA, the CDR3 is TGTGCCAGCAGTGAAATGGGGGGGTTCTACGAGCAGTACTTC.

This clone was counted a single time. CDR3 coding DNA: TGCGCCAGCAGCCCCGAGACCGGGACTTTGGGGGGCTACACCTTC. This gives the protein CASSPETGTLGGYTF. The rearrangement uses TRBV5-1 and TRBJ1-2; possible D gene TRBD1, 5 bases. The V end lost 4 bases, the J end lost 8 bases, and 21 bases lay between the germline ends. The CDR3 is 15 residues long. The V gene's germline CDR1 is SGHRS and CDR2 YFSETQ.

This chain uses TRBV10-2 with TRBJ2-7, with TRBD2 identical over 10 bases. V shed 8 bases, J shed 7 bases, and the junction held 11 bases outside the gene matches. Per the germline V gene, CDR1 is WSHSY and CDR2 is SAAADI. CDR3 length: 14 amino acids. CDR3 in DNA: TGCGCCAGCGCCGGAGCGGGAGGGCCAGGGGAGCAGTACTTC. Amino acid sequence: CASAGAGGPGEQYF.

The chain joins TRBV3-1 (or the pseudogene TRBV3-2) to TRBJ2-7; D is possibly TRBD1 (6 bases). The V gene's germline CDR1 is LGHDT and CDR2 YNNKEL (reference sequence). Trimming cost V 4 bases and J 2 bases, with 15 bases left between them. The CDR3 totals 15 residues. The DNA of the CDR3 is TGTGCCAGCAGCCGGGGTCAGGGGCCGACCTACGAGCAGTACTTC. It yields the protein CASSRGQGPTYEQYF.

The chain uses TRBV6-2 or TRBV6-3 and TRBJ2-3; TRBD2 aligns across 8 bases. V shed 0 bases and J 1 base; nucleotides not matched to a gene: 9. The CDR3 is made up of 18 amino acids. CDR1 is MNHEY and CDR2 is SVGEGT in the germline V gene. CDR3 loop: CASSYSPMAGGGTDTQYF. The CDR3 DNA reads as TGTGCCAGCAGTTACTCCCCTATGGCGGGGGGCGGCACAGATACGCAGTATTTT.

The chain has TRBV2 and TRBJ2-7; weak D call: TRBD1 (6 bases). Deletions cut 4 bases from V and 5 bases from J, with 6 bases between. The V gene's germline CDR1 is SNHLY and CDR2 FYNNEI. The CDR3 has 11 residues. In nucleotides, the CDR3 is TGTGCCAGCAGTGCAGGGGACGAGCAGTACTTC. Its protein product is CASSAGDEQYF. Full variable domain (missing parts from reference TRBV2 and TRBJ2-7): EPEVTQTPSHQVTQMGQEVILRCVPISNHLYFYWYRQILGQKVEFLVSFYNNEISEKSEIFDDQFSVERPDGSNFTLKIRSTKLEDSAMYFCASSAGDEQYFGPGTRLTVT.

This chain connects TRBV9 to TRBJ1-1; 8 bases align to TRBD1. After removal of 4 bases from V and 6 bases from J, the junction contained 8 bases not matched to a gene. The V gene's germline CDR1 is SGDLS and CDR2 YYNGEE. This CDR3 is built from 14 residues. CDR3 sequence: CASSTLTGGAEAFF. For the CDR3, the DNA is TGTGCCAGCAGCACGCTCACAGGGGGGGCTGAAGCTTTCTTT.

The chain uses TRBV7-9 and TRBJ1-2, with a weak D call TRBD1 (5 bases). The length of the CDR3 is 15 residues. Deletions cut 1 base from V and 4 bases from J, with 13 bases between. The germline CDR1 and CDR2 sequences are SEHNR and FQNEAQ (reference sequence). The CDR3 bases are TGTGCCAGCAGCTTAGAGCAGGGCGCGTTCTATGGCTACACCTTC. This gives the protein CASSLEQGAFYGYTF.

The chain joins TRBV15 to TRBJ2-7; D perhaps matches TRBD1 (5 bases). CDR1 and CDR2 (germline): LNHNV, YYDKDF (reference sequence). Trimming cost V 9 bases and J 4 bases, with 16 bases left between them. CDR3 length: 13 residues. CDR3 bases: TGTGCCACGACCAGGGCGGACGGGTACGAGCAGTACTTC. It specifies CATTRADGYEQYF.

V usage is TRBV28 and J usage is TRBJ1-2, with TRBD1 matching over 9 bases. CDR1 is MDHEN, CDR2 SYDVKM, per germline. J lost 4 bases, V lost 5 bases, and 8 bases had no gene match. The CDR3 extends over 15 amino acids. The CDR3 DNA follows: TGTGCCAGCAGTATACAGGGGGCGCAGTCCTATGGCTACACCTTC. This codes for CASSIQGAQSYGYTF.

This clone was observed a single time. The rearrangement uses TRBV5-1 and TRBJ1-2, with D possibly being TRBD1 (5 bases). The germline V and J ends were trimmed by 2 bases and 5 bases, with 13 bases remaining between them. This CDR3 comprises 14 residues. Germline loops: CDR1 SGHRS, CDR2 YFSETQ. CDR3: CASSFGGGGYGYTF. The CDR3 DNA is TGCGCCAGCAGCTTCGGGGGTGGTGGATATGGCTACACCTTC.

V usage is TRBV27 and J usage is TRBJ2-7, with a tentative D call TRBD1 (6 bases). Germline CDR1 is MNHEY and CDR2 is SMNVEV (reference sequence). This CDR3 spans 13 amino acids. Trimming left V 1 base short and J 6 bases short, with 10 bases between. For the CDR3, the DNA is TGTGCCAGCAGTTTATTGGGCAGGGGCGAGCAGTACTTC. This gives the protein CASSLLGRGEQYF.

On this clone itself: This specimen includes other DNA sequences encoding the same CDR3. This chain links TRBV5-4 with TRBJ2-5; D gene unclear. V was pared by 4 bases and J by 1 base, with 8 bases between. The V gene's germline CDR1 is SGHNT and CDR2 YYREEE (reference sequence). The CDR3 has 13 amino acids. The DNA for the CDR3 is TGTGCCAGCAGCCCCACGGTCCAAGAGACCCAGTACTTC. It encodes CASSPTVQETQYF.

The genes are TRBV28 and TRBJ1-1; no definite D call. The V gene lost 5 bases and the J gene lost 4 bases, with 11 bases spanning the gap. The CDR3 length is 13 residues. The germline V gene encodes CDR1 MDHEN and CDR2 SYDVKM. CDR3 DNA sequence: TGTGCCAGCAGTCCGTCGCCGGTCACTGAAGCTTTCTTT. Protein sequence: CASSPSPVTEAFF.

The gene calls are TRBV6-5 and TRBJ2-7, with D perhaps matching TRBD1 (6 bases). The CDR3 is made up of 15 amino acids. Germline V CDR1 and CDR2: MNHEY, SVGAGI. V was clipped by 0 bases and J by 7 bases, with 16 bases between them. CDR3 loop: CASSYSPLTDREQYF. DNA for the CDR3: TGTGCCAGCAGTTACTCACCTCTCACTGACAGGGAGCAGTACTTC.

CDR3: CASTLGLARPTGELFF. CDR3 nucleotides: TGTGCCAGCACCCTCGGGCTAGCAAGACCTACCGGGGAGCTGTTTTTT. The V gene is TRBV5-4, the J gene TRBJ2-2, with a possible D match to TRBD2 (5 bases). The CDR3 contains 16 residues. Germline assignment: CDR1 SGHNT and CDR2 YYREEE (reference sequence). V was pared by 6 bases and J by 5 bases, with 20 bases between.

V usage is TRBV6-5 and J usage is TRBJ2-3, with 8 bases fitting TRBD1. CDR3 length equals 15 residues. After removal of 6 bases from V and 2 bases from J, the junction contained 7 bases not matched to a gene. The germline CDR1 and CDR2 sequences are MNHEY and SVGAGI. The CDR3 region is CASRVTGAFTDTQYF. CDR3 DNA sequence: TGTGCCAGCAGGGTGACAGGGGCGTTCACAGATACGCAGTATTTT.

The genes are TRBV10-2 and TRBJ1-1; 7 bases match TRBD1. Germline V gene sequence: CDR1 WSHSY, CDR2 SAAADI. The V segment lost 7 bases and the J segment 3 bases; nucleotides outside the gene matches: 5. There are 13 residues in the CDR3. CDR3 in amino acids: CASKAQGDTEAFF. DNA of the CDR3: TGCGCCAGCAAGGCCCAGGGGGACACTGAAGCTTTCTTT.

This clone is a singleton in its sample. The chain employs TRBV7-9 and TRBJ2-1; perhaps TRBD1 as D (6 bases). V was shortened by 5 bases and J by 2 bases, with 10 bases between the two germline ends. The CDR3 runs 14 residues. Per the germline V gene, CDR1 is SEHNR and CDR2 is FQNEAQ (reference sequence). DNA for the CDR3: TGTGCCAGCAGCGAACAGGGAGCCTACAATGAGCAGTTCTTC. It codes for CASSEQGAYNEQFF.

V and J are TRBV6-5 and TRBJ1-5; no clear D gene. Trimming pared 6 bases from V and 9 bases from J, leaving 18 bases between. The CDR3 contains 14 residues. Germline CDR1 MNHEY, CDR2 SVGAGI. Written as DNA, the CDR3 is TGTGCCAGCAGCCATGGTGGCCGGCGGGGGCCCCAGCATTTT. Residues: CASSHGGRRGPQHF.